The 15 T cell receptor beta chains presented below share a single source sample, sequenced in a study of T cells expressing NK-cell markers. Reanalyzing the 5' RACE reads, TCRdb keeps one entry per CDR3 protein, without DNA. The sample has 400,000 to 450,000 distinct CDR3 sequences. The sequenced sample was blood T cells: a sorted CD56 or NKG2C T cell subset, CD4+ or CD8+ T cells, or bulk PBMC T cells (not recorded which). The receptors derive from a woman aged 18-70 years in good health.

This chain joins TRBV28 and TRBJ1-4; TCRdb calls TRBD1, which cannot be checked without DNA. CDR3 size: 15 residues. CDR1 is MDHEN, CDR2 SYDVKM, per germline. The CDR3 protein is CASSSGQVKNEKLFF.

The gene calls are TRBV7-9 and TRBJ2-4. Germline lookup yields CDR1 SEHNR and CDR2 FQNEAQ (reference sequence). The CDR3 extends over 14 amino acids. The CDR3 sequence is CASSKDINKNIQYF. Together with reference TRBV7-9 and TRBJ2-4, the CDR3 gives the full variable domain: DTGVSQNPRHKITKRGQNVTFRCDPISEHNRLYWYRQTLGQGPEFLTYFQNEAQLEKSRLLSDRFSAERPKGSFSTLEIQRTEQGDSAMYLCASSKDINKNIQYFGAGTRLSVL.

The chain has TRBV12-3 or TRBV12-4 and TRBJ1-5. The CDR3 loop spans 11 amino acids. Here the CDR3 reads CASSRSGAQHF.

The chain uses TRBV20-1 and TRBJ2-3; no DNA is available, so the TRBD1 call from TCRdb remains unchecked. The CDR3 totals 15 residues. The germline V gene encodes CDR1 DFQATT and CDR2 SNEGSKA (reference sequence). The CDR3: CSAPGGGLGTDTQYF.

The CDR3 region is CASRTQGAGVVNEKLFF. The genes are TRBV6-1 and TRBJ1-4; TCRdb outputs TRBD1, but without DNA this stays unchecked. CDR1 is MNHNS and CDR2 is SASEGT in the germline V gene. The CDR3 is 17 amino acids.

The CDR3 is CSVEVRDADTQYF. The chain is built from TRBV29-1 and TRBJ2-3. Germline V gives CDR1 SQVTM, CDR2 ANQGSEA. The CDR3 is 13 amino acids.

The chain is built from TRBV27 and TRBJ2-1. Per the germline V gene, CDR1 is MNHEY and CDR2 is SMNVEV (reference sequence). The CDR3 extends over 13 amino acids. This CDR3 is CASSFQVRDEQFF.

The chain joins TRBV7-2 to TRBJ1-1. The CDR3 has 11 residues. From germline, CDR1 is SGHTA and CDR2 FQGNSA. The CDR3 region is CASSLGLGAFF.

The V gene is TRBV12-3 or TRBV12-4, the J gene TRBJ1-4; without DNA, the TCRdb call of TRBD1 cannot be checked. The CDR3 spans 13 residues. The CDR3 reads CASSRGPGEKLFF.

This rearrangement joins TRBV5-5 to TRBJ1-1; TCRdb outputs TRBD1, but without DNA this stays unchecked. CDR1 SGHKS and CDR2 YYEKEE come from the germline V gene (reference sequence). CDR3 size: 15 residues. The CDR3 here is CASSLEAGVNTEAFF.

This chain links TRBV3-1 with TRBJ1-1. The germline CDR1 and CDR2 sequences are LGHDT and YNNKEL (reference sequence). The CDR3 sequence is 12 residues long. CDR3 sequence reads: CASSQVTTEAFF.

The J gene is TRBJ2-3, the V gene TRBV20-1. This CDR3 has 15 residues. The germline gives CDR1 DFQATT, CDR2 SNEGSKA (reference sequence). The CDR3: CSARNRLAGTDTQYF.

The rearrangement joins TRBV28 to TRBJ2-4; TCRdb calls TRBD1, which cannot be checked without DNA. This CDR3 is built from 17 residues. Germline CDR1 and CDR2: MDHEN and SYDVKM. CDR3 amino acids: CASRSPHRDTYKNIQYF.

This CDR3 is CASSLLAEGTDTQYF. The chain has TRBV12-3 or TRBV12-4 and TRBJ2-3; TCRdb names TRBD2, which stays unverified in the absence of DNA. The CDR3 consists of 15 residues.

This chain joins TRBV7-9 and TRBJ2-5; with no DNA, the TCRdb D assignment of TRBD2 cannot be verified. Germline V lookup: CDR1 SEHNR, CDR2 FQNEAQ (reference sequence). This CDR3 has 14 residues. The CDR3 here is CASSFGDYLETQYF.